The 30 T cell receptor beta chains in this list originate from one sample, sequenced in a study of cytotoxic CD8 clonotypes in ibrutinib-treated CLL. The repertoire was sequenced with immunoSEQ multiplex PCR; TCRdb's copy has only in-frame clones and lacks some. The table includes 150,000 to 200,000 clones, about 84% detected once. The source material was PBMCs, sampled after 24 months of ibrutinib treatment. All receptors derive from a human donor with chronic lymphocytic leukemia.

DNA for the CDR3: TGTGCCAGCAGAAGGGACAGGGGCCATGAGCAGTTCTTC. Translating it yields CASRRDRGHEQFF. The chain uses TRBV2 and TRBJ2-1, with 10 positions matching TRBD1. This CDR3 is 13 amino acids long. Germline V lookup: CDR1 SNHLY, CDR2 FYNNEI. V was clipped by 6 bases and J by 8 bases; unmatched bases: 4.

V usage is TRBV5-4 and J usage is TRBJ2-3; perhaps TRBD2 as D (6 bases). Between the trimmed V and J ends, which lost 5 bases and 2 bases, there was a span of 15 bases. The length of the CDR3 is 15 residues. Germline V gives CDR1 SGHNT, CDR2 YYREEE (reference sequence). CDR3 DNA sequence: TGTGCCAGCAGGGAAGCCCGGGACTCCACAGATACGCAGTATTTT. This gives the protein CASREARDSTDTQYF.

This clone was counted once. This chain uses TRBV21-1 with TRBJ2-5; no check of the table's D call, TRBD1, against the DNA was made. TRBV21-1 is designated a pseudogene. There are 14 residues in the CDR3. The CDR3 region is CATATGSYQETQYF. As DNA, the CDR3 is TGTGCCACAGCGACAGGTTCGTACCAAGAGACCCAGTACTTC.

The chain uses TRBV7-3 and TRBJ1-1; D is ambiguous. The CDR3 covers 13 residues. Trimming removed 5 bases at V and 1 base at J, with 8 bases between. Germline CDR1 reads SGHTA; CDR2 reads FQGTGA. CDR3 region: CASSEYRNTEAFF. CDR3 nucleotide sequence: TGTGCCAGCAGCGAATACAGGAACACTGAAGCTTTCTTT.

The table lists this clone with a count of one. The chain recombines TRBV7-2 with TRBJ1-2; D uncertain. Trimming took off 6 bases at V and 1 base at J, with 12 bases between the two ends. The CDR3 covers 14 residues. Per the germline V gene, CDR1 is SGHTA and CDR2 is FQGNSA. The CDR3 region is CASRPPDNNYGYTF. The CDR3 nucleotides read TGTGCCAGCAGGCCTCCGGATAATAACTATGGCTACACCTTC.

The V call is TRBV4-3, the J call TRBJ1-5; D is unclear. This CDR3 has 15 residues. V was trimmed by 0 bases and J by 0 bases, leaving 6 bases between them. Looked up from germline, CDR1 is LGHNA and CDR2 is YSLEER. The CDR3 spells CASSQEPASNQPQHF. The CDR3 DNA sequence: TGCGCCAGCAGCCAAGAGCCAGCTAGCAATCAGCCCCAGCATTTT.

The gene calls are TRBV6-5 and TRBJ1-1; possibly TRBD1 for D (5 bases). Germline lookup yields CDR1 MNHEY and CDR2 SVGAGI. The ends were cut back, 4 bases at V and 6 bases at J, with 15 bases in the middle. The CDR3 is made up of 14 amino acids. The CDR3 reads CASSSPRGRAEAFF. CDR3 DNA: TGTGCCAGCAGTTCCCCGCGGGGGAGGGCTGAAGCTTTCTTT.

V gene TRBV27 combines with J gene TRBJ2-7; D possibly matches TRBD1 or TRBD2 (6 bases each). Looked up from germline, CDR1 is MNHEY and CDR2 is SMNVEV (reference sequence). V was pared by 2 bases and J by 0 bases, with 8 bases between. This CDR3 is 14 amino acids long. DNA for the CDR3: TGTGCCAGCAGTTTAAGGGGGGACTCCTACGAGCAGTACTTC. This codes for CASSLRGDSYEQYF.

The V and J genes are TRBV2 and TRBJ1-1, with TRBD1 identical over 7 bases. The V and J ends lost 5 bases and 2 bases, in that order; junction bases with no gene match: 11. The CDR3 runs to 16 residues. Germline V CDR1 and CDR2: SNHLY, FYNNEI. As DNA, the CDR3 is TGTGCCAGCAGTCCTACTACGACAGGGCTAAACACTGAAGCTTTCTTT. The encoded protein is CASSPTTTGLNTEAFF.

J is TRBJ2-2 and V is TRBV2; TRBD2 is a possible D gene (6 bases). CDR1 is SNHLY, CDR2 FYNNEI, per germline. Trimming took off 7 bases at V and 2 bases at J, with 11 bases between the two ends. The CDR3 loop spans 14 amino acids. In DNA form, the CDR3 reads TGTGCCAGCAAATCGGACTATAACACCGGGGAGCTGTTTTTT. This translates into CASKSDYNTGELFF.

This clone was picked up one time. The rearrangement links TRBV7-2 to TRBJ2-5; no firm D call. The length of the CDR3 is 13 residues. V was shortened by 1 base and J by 5 bases, with 8 bases between the two germline ends. Germline V lookup: CDR1 SGHTA, CDR2 FQGNSA. This CDR3 is CASSLGKEETQYF. CDR3 in DNA: TGTGCCAGCAGCTTAGGCAAGGAGGAGACCCAGTACTTC.

V is TRBV21-1 and J is TRBJ2-3; the table's D call of TRBD2 was not tested on the DNA. TRBV21-1 is shown as a pseudogene. The CDR3 length is 14 residues. The CDR3 here is CARMTSGFTDTQYF. The CDR3 nucleotides are TGTGCCAGGATGACTAGCGGGTTTACAGATACGCAGTATTTT.

This sequence joins TRBV7-9 and TRBJ1-1; D gene uncertain. Trimming cost V 0 bases and J 1 base, with 3 bases left between them. The germline V gene has CDR1 SEHNR and CDR2 FQNEAQ (reference sequence). The CDR3 loop spans 13 amino acids. This CDR3 reads CASSLAKNTEAFF. The CDR3 DNA sequence: TGTGCCAGCAGCTTAGCCAAGAACACTGAAGCTTTCTTT.

The V gene is TRBV5-4, the J gene TRBJ2-7; perhaps TRBD2 as D (5 bases). The CDR3 extends over 15 amino acids. V was shortened by 0 bases and J by 5 bases, with 15 bases between the two germline ends. Germline V gene data show CDR1 as SGHNT and CDR2 as YYREEE (reference sequence). CDR3 region: CASSLGARAGDEQYF. CDR3 nucleotide sequence: TGTGCCAGCAGCTTGGGAGCTAGGGCGGGCGACGAGCAGTACTTC.

The table lists this clone with a count of one. The V gene is TRBV15, the J gene TRBJ1-4; D is unresolved. Trimming removed 5 bases at V and 4 bases at J, with 8 bases between. This CDR3 region has 13 residues. Germline V gene lookup returns CDR1 LNHNV and CDR2 YYDKDF (reference sequence). The CDR3 DNA sequence: TGTGCCACCAGCGGAGGACTTAATGAAAAACTGTTTTTT. Translated: CATSGGLNEKLFF.

The gene calls are TRBV5-1 and TRBJ2-5, with D possibly being TRBD1 (5 bases). V gave up 1 base and J gave up 2 bases, with 9 bases separating them. In germline, CDR1 is SGHRS, CDR2 YFSETQ. The CDR3 sequence is 14 residues long. The DNA of the CDR3 is TGCGCCAGCAGCTTGTCAGGGTCGCAAGAGACCCAGTACTTC. It translates to CASSLSGSQETQYF.

The chain joins TRBV23-1 to TRBJ2-1; 7 bases are shared with TRBD2. TRBV23-1 is an open reading frame whose function is uncertain. The CDR3 spans 13 residues. Trimming took 2 bases from V and 6 from J; bases not matched to a gene: 1. As DNA, the CDR3 is TGCGCCAGCAGTCAAGCTAGCGGCAATGAGCAGTTCTTC. Translating gives CASSQASGNEQFF.

The V call is TRBV2, the J call TRBJ2-2, with no clear D. The germline V and J ends were trimmed by 7 bases and 0 bases, with 9 bases remaining between them. There are 14 residues in the CDR3. CDR1 and CDR2 from the germline V gene are SNHLY and FYNNEI. The CDR3 DNA reads as TGTGCCAGCAATGCGGAAGCGAACACCGGGGAGCTGTTTTTT. It translates to CASNAEANTGELFF.

V and J are TRBV18 and TRBJ2-5, with 11 positions matching TRBD1. Trimming removed 3 bases from V and 5 bases from J; junction bases left unmatched: 8. The CDR3 is 16 amino acids. The V gene's germline CDR1 is KGHSH and CDR2 LQKENI. The CDR3 sequence: CASSPADRGLSETQYF. The DNA for the CDR3 is TGTGCCAGCTCACCGGCGGACAGGGGGCTTTCGGAGACCCAGTACTTC. The full variable domain, completed using reference TRBV18 and TRBJ2-5, is NAGVMQNPRHLVRRRGQEARLRCSPMKGHSHVYWYRQLPEEGLKFMVYLQKENIIDESGMPKERFSAEFPKEGPSILRIQQVVRGDSAAYFCASSPADRGLSETQYFGPGTRLLVL.

V and J are TRBV5-1 and TRBJ2-7; the D is unclear. Trimming stripped 1 base from V and 5 bases from J, with 13 bases between. Germline V gene lookup returns CDR1 SGHRS and CDR2 YFSETQ. The CDR3 covers 14 residues. The CDR3 region has the DNA TGCGCCAGCAGCTTGCGGCCAATCGGTGACGAGCAGTACTTC. This gives the protein CASSLRPIGDEQYF.

The genes are TRBV7-2 and TRBJ2-3; D uncertain. V was clipped by 2 bases and J by 2 bases, with 8 bases between them. The CDR3 covers 14 residues. Per germline, CDR1 SGHTA and CDR2 FQGNSA. CDR3 nucleotides: TGTGCCAGCAGCTTATCTTGGACCACAGATACGCAGTATTTT. Translated: CASSLSWTTDTQYF.

On this clone: Distinct nucleotide sequences in the sample also encode this CDR3. The chain recombines TRBV19 with TRBJ1-2; possible D gene TRBD1, 5 bases. V lost 6 bases and J 4 bases, leaving 15 bases between the germline ends. The CDR3 is made up of 14 amino acids. Germline CDR1 LNHDA, CDR2 SQIVND (reference sequence). The CDR3 region is CASRKGGDVYGYTF. CDR3 sequence (DNA): TGTGCCAGTAGGAAAGGTGGGGACGTCTATGGCTACACCTTC. Full variable domain (missing parts from reference TRBV19 and TRBJ1-2): DGGITQSPKYLFRKEGQNVTLSCEQNLNHDAMYWYRQDPGQGLRLIYYSQIVNDFQKGDIAEGYSVSREKKESFPLTVTSAQKNPTAFYLCASRKGGDVYGYTFGSGTRLTVV.

The chain carries TRBV7-9 and TRBJ2-2; D perhaps matches TRBD2 (6 bases). Germline CDR1 SEHNR, CDR2 FQNEAQ (reference sequence). V was pared by 1 base and J by 3 bases, with 12 bases between. The CDR3 spans 16 residues. The DNA for the CDR3 is TGTGCCAGCAGCTTAGGGCCGCGGGGCCACACCGGGGAGCTGTTTTTT. Translated: CASSLGPRGHTGELFF.

J is TRBJ2-7 and V is TRBV6-5; TRBD2 matches 13 bases. The germline CDR1 and CDR2 sequences are MNHEY and SVGAGI. This CDR3 comprises 14 residues. The V gene end was trimmed by 7 bases and the J gene end by 7 bases; junction bases not matched to a gene: 7. In DNA form, the CDR3 reads TGTGCCAGCACCGCACTAGCGGGAGGGTCAGAGCAGTACTTC. Its translation is CASTALAGGSEQYF.

This clone was seen only once. This chain connects TRBV7-2 to TRBJ2-1; 7 bases align to TRBD2. The CDR3 consists of 14 residues. V lost 4 bases, J lost 4 bases, and 4 bases stayed unmatched. Germline V gives CDR1 SGHTA, CDR2 FQGNSA. The CDR3 is CASSWGLQYNEQFF. CDR3 sequence (DNA): TGTGCCAGCAGCTGGGGACTACAATACAATGAGCAGTTCTTC. Filled out from reference TRBV7-2 and TRBJ2-1, the complete variable domain reads GAGVSQSPSNKVTEKGKDVELRCDPISGHTALYWYRQSLGQGLEFLIYFQGNSAPDKSGLPSDRFSAERTGGSVSTLTIQRTQQEDSAVYLCASSWGLQYNEQFFGPGTRLTVL.

The chain joins TRBV7-9 to TRBJ1-1; TRBD1 is a possible D gene (5 bases). CDR3 length: 13 residues. Trimming took 7 bases from V and 6 from J, leaving 15 bases between them. CDR1 and CDR2 (germline): SEHNR, FQNEAQ (reference sequence). The CDR3 DNA reads TGTGCCAGCATCCCAGTGGGGCACTCTGAAGCTTTCTTT. This codes for CASIPVGHSEAFF.

The V gene is TRBV2, the J gene TRBJ2-2, with TRBD1 matching 9 bases. The V gene end was trimmed by 7 bases and the J gene end by 5 bases; junction bases not matched to a gene: 5. CDR1 and CDR2 (germline): SNHLY, FYNNEI. The CDR3 has 14 amino acids. The CDR3 protein is CASNRGRRTGELFF. In DNA form, the CDR3 reads TGTGCCAGCAACAGGGGGCGAAGGACCGGGGAGCTGTTTTTT.

The rearrangement joins TRBV15 to TRBJ2-7; D not resolved. Germline values: CDR1 LNHNV, CDR2 YYDKDF (reference sequence). Trimming cost V 5 bases and J 6 bases, with 5 bases left between them. CDR3 length: 10 residues. This CDR3 reads CATSPTEQYF. The CDR3 region has the DNA TGTGCCACCAGCCCCACCGAGCAGTACTTC.

The chain uses TRBV7-2 and TRBJ1-4; possible D gene TRBD1, 6 bases. V lost 5 bases and J 5 bases, leaving 12 bases between the germline ends. Germline assignment: CDR1 SGHTA and CDR2 FQGNSA. The CDR3 runs 14 residues. DNA of the CDR3: TGTGCCAGCAGCCGCGGACAGCTAAATGAAAAACTGTTTTTT. Protein product: CASSRGQLNEKLFF. Looking up the rest from reference TRBV7-2 and TRBJ1-4 gives the full variable domain: GAGVSQSPSNKVTEKGKDVELRCDPISGHTALYWYRQSLGQGLEFLIYFQGNSAPDKSGLPSDRFSAERTGGSVSTLTIQRTQQEDSAVYLCASSRGQLNEKLFFGSGTQLSVL.

The rearrangement links TRBV19 to TRBJ1-2, with 8 bases lining up with TRBD1. V trimming: 6 bases; J trimming: 1 base; junction bases outside the gene matches: 4. CDR1 and CDR2 from the germline V gene are LNHDA and SQIVND (reference sequence). The CDR3 is made up of 14 amino acids. The CDR3 DNA sequence: TGTGCCAGTAGCCAGGACAGGGTTAACTATGGCTACACCTTC. Residues: CASSQDRVNYGYTF.